This passage covers 17 T cell receptor beta chains from one sample sequenced in a study of human T cells and chemical hapten exposure. Stated time point: patch test 1, 2 weeks after DPC sensitization. As for treatment: therapeutic diphenylcyclopropenone sensitization with weekly scalp DPC. One entry per CDR3 protein, called by TCRdb with MiXCR from the RACE reads. The sample has some 94,000 distinct CDR3 sequences, 12% seen once. This specimen was whole blood, taken in connection with sensitization to the hapten diphenylcyclopropenone (DPC). The receptors come from a woman aged 35 to 49 with alopecia areata. Some clones in this sample may be carry-over from other donors' samples.

V and J are TRBV7-3 and TRBJ2-4; 9 bases line up with TRBD1. Trimming removed 5 bases from V and 4 bases from J; junction bases left unmatched: 15. Per germline, CDR1 SGHTA and CDR2 FQGTGA. The CDR3 covers 18 residues. CDR3 protein: CASSPGQGGVGSKNIQYF. CDR3 DNA: TGTGCCAGCAGCCCGGGACAGGGAGGAGTGGGTAGTAAAAACATTCAGTACTTC.

This clonotype was observed a handful of times. The chain links TRBV3-1 to TRBJ2-3; perhaps TRBD2 as D (6 bases). This CDR3 has 13 amino acids. Germline V gene data show CDR1 as LGHDT and CDR2 as YNNKEL (reference sequence). Trimming removed 4 bases from V and 6 bases from J, with 11 bases in between. The CDR3 sequence is CASSPPGVDTQYF. CDR3 in DNA: TGTGCCAGCAGCCCGCCGGGGGTGGATACGCAGTATTTT.

There are a few counts of this clonotype. The rearrangement uses TRBV15 and TRBJ2-1; 9 bases agree with TRBD1. The length of the CDR3 is 14 residues. The germline gives CDR1 LNHNV, CDR2 YYDKDF (reference sequence). The J segment lost 5 bases and the V segment lost 3 bases, leaving 2 bases of the junction unmatched. The CDR3 is CATSRDRGNNEQFF. The DNA of the CDR3 is TGTGCCACCAGCAGGGACAGGGGCAACAATGAGCAGTTCTTC.

The V call is TRBV28, the J call TRBJ1-6; TRBD1 matches 10 bases. The J segment lost 7 bases and the V segment lost 5 bases, leaving 2 bases of the junction unmatched. The CDR3 length is 14 residues. Germline V gene lookup returns CDR1 MDHEN and CDR2 SYDVKM. Here the CDR3 reads CASSRTGGNSPLHF. CDR3 coding DNA: TGTGCCAGCAGTCGGACAGGGGGGAATTCACCCCTCCACTTT.

This clonotype was seen many times. The rearrangement uses TRBV6-2 or TRBV6-3 and TRBJ2-6; no clear D. This CDR3 has 15 residues. The ends were cut back, 11 bases at V and 1 base at J, with 15 bases in the middle. The germline V gene encodes CDR1 MNHEY and CDR2 SVGEGT. The CDR3 DNA sequence: TGTGCCGTATCTAGTGGTGTTTCTGGGGCCAACGTCCTGACTTTC. This sequence encodes CAVSSGVSGANVLTF.

The rearrangement links TRBV28 to TRBJ2-1; the D gene is possibly TRBD1 (5 bases). V was pared by 6 bases and J by 13 bases, with 10 bases between. The CDR3 totals 10 residues. Per the germline V gene, CDR1 is MDHEN and CDR2 is SYDVKM. The CDR3 nucleotides are TGTGCCAGCAGGATAAGGGGCCAGTTCTTC. This gives the protein CASRIRGQFF. The whole variable domain, filled in from reference TRBV28 and TRBJ2-1, reads DVKVTQSSRYLVKRTGEKVFLECVQDMDHENMFWYRQDPGLGLRLIYFSYDVKMKEKGDIPEGYSVSREKKERFSLILESASTNQTSMYLCASRIRGQFFGPGTRLTVL.

The sample holds one count of this clonotype. A junction boundary mismatches the germline segment, possibly from a read error. V usage is TRBV24-1 and J usage is TRBJ2-3; weak D call: TRBD2 (6 bases). The germline CDR1 and CDR2 sequences are KGHDR and SFDVKD. This CDR3 contains 12 residues. The CDR3: CAISLPGRPQYF. The CDR3 DNA follows: TGTGCCATCAGTCTGCCTGGGAGGCCGCAGTATTTT.

In this sample, this clonotype turned up a few times. In DNA form, the CDR3 reads TGTGCCTCCGGTCAGGACAGGGAGGCCGGGGAGCTGTTTTTT. The encoded protein is CASGQDREAGELFF. The chain links TRBV10-3 to TRBJ2-2, with 8 bases lining up with TRBD1. J gave up 6 bases and V 11 bases, and 11 bases lay outside the gene matches. Germline-derived CDR1 and CDR2 are ENHRY and SYGVKD. The CDR3 spans 14 residues.

The chain has TRBV5-4 and TRBJ2-7, with 7 bases identical to TRBD1. CDR1 and CDR2 from the germline V gene are SGHNT and YYREEE (reference sequence). J lost 0 bases, V lost 4 bases, and 4 bases had no gene match. CDR3 length: 14 amino acids. The CDR3 reads CASSMGQNSYEQYF. The CDR3, as DNA: TGTGCCAGCAGCATGGGACAGAACTCCTACGAGCAGTACTTC.

This clonotype was seen at least ten times. V gene TRBV6-1 combines with J gene TRBJ2-3, with 11 bases matching TRBD2. Germline V gene lookup returns CDR1 MNHNS and CDR2 SASEGT. V shed 1 base, J shed 4 bases, and the junction held 7 bases outside the gene matches. CDR3 size: 17 residues. The CDR3 coding sequence is TGTGCCAGCAGTGAAGATATAGCGGGAGGGCGGTCAGATACGCAGTATTTT. Encoded protein: CASSEDIAGGRSDTQYF.

This clonotype was recorded at least ten times. The rearrangement links TRBV12-5 to TRBJ2-1; D is undetermined. Trimming pared 5 bases from V and 9 bases from J, leaving 8 bases between. Germline-derived CDR1 and CDR2 are LGHNT and FRNRAP. The CDR3 covers 11 residues. CDR3 amino acids: CASGPCGEQFF. In DNA, the CDR3 is TGTGCTAGTGGTCCCTGCGGTGAGCAGTTCTTC. Variable domain in full (rest from reference TRBV12-5 and TRBJ2-1): DARVTQTPRHKVTEMGQEVTMRCQPILGHNTVFWYRQTMMQGLELLAYFRNRAPLDDSGMPKDRFSAEMPDATLATLKIQPSEPRDSAVYFCASGPCGEQFFGPGTRLTVL.

A few counts support this clonotype. The chain combines TRBV5-4 with TRBJ2-5; D tentatively fits TRBD1 or TRBD2 (7 bases each). With 4 bases removed from V and 1 base from J, the gap between germline ends came to 11 bases. The length of the CDR3 is 14 residues. The germline V gene encodes CDR1 SGHNT and CDR2 YYREEE (reference sequence). The CDR3 reads CASSSGTAQETQYF. The CDR3 DNA is TGTGCCAGCAGCAGCGGGACAGCCCAAGAGACCCAGTACTTC.

The chain couples TRBV4-1 to TRBJ1-5, with TRBD1 as a possible D gene (6 bases). The CDR3 sequence is 17 residues long. The germline gives CDR1 MGHRA, CDR2 YSYEKL. Trimming took 0 bases from V and 5 from J, leaving 17 bases between them. The CDR3 nucleotides are TGCGCCAGCAGCCAAGATGGCTCAGGGGTAGGGCATCAGCCCCAGCATTTT. As protein: CASSQDGSGVGHQPQHF.

This clonotype appeared a few times. The chain couples TRBV5-1 to TRBJ1-1; the D is unclear. The CDR3 consists of 14 residues. Germline values: CDR1 SGHRS, CDR2 YFSETQ. V lost 0 bases to trimming and J lost 3 bases, with 9 bases between them. This CDR3 reads CASSLAARDTEAFF. The CDR3 nucleotides read TGCGCCAGCAGCTTGGCGGCTCGCGACACTGAAGCTTTCTTT.

V gene TRBV6-2 or TRBV6-3 combines with J gene TRBJ1-1; D call uncertain. The CDR3 consists of 12 residues. CDR1 MNHEY and CDR2 SVGEGT come from the germline V gene. V was clipped by 10 bases and J by 3 bases, with 12 bases between them. The CDR3 region is CAIGRTDTEAFF. Here the CDR3 DNA reads TGTGCCATAGGTCGGACTGACACTGAAGCTTTCTTT.

This sequence joins TRBV10-3 and TRBJ1-3; D not certain. V was shortened by 3 bases and J by 9 bases, with 12 bases between the two germline ends. This CDR3 has 13 amino acids. Germline V CDR1 and CDR2: ENHRY, SYGVKD. The CDR3 region has the DNA TGTGCCATCAGTGATCAGAATCGGGGCACCATATATTTT. This codes for CAISDQNRGTIYF.

A few counts support this clonotype. The chain joins TRBV7-3 to TRBJ2-5; 10 bases align to TRBD2. Trimming removed 6 bases from V and 0 bases from J; junction bases left unmatched: 13. The V gene's germline CDR1 is SGHTA and CDR2 FQGTGA. This CDR3 region has 18 residues. The CDR3 loop is CASRKRASGSGHQETQYF. The CDR3 DNA sequence: TGTGCCAGCAGAAAAAGGGCTAGCGGGAGTGGTCACCAAGAGACCCAGTACTTC.